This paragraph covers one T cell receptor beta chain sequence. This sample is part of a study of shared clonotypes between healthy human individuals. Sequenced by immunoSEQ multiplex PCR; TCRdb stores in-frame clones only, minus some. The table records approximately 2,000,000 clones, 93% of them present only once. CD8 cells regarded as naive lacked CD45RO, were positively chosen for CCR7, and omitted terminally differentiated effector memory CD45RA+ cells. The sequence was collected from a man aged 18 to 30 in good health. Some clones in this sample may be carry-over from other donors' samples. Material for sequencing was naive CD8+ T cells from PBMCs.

CDR3 DNA: TGCGCCAGCAGCCAGGAGACAGGGGGACCTCCGAGGGAAAAACTGTTTTTT. Protein: CASSQETGGPPREKLFF. This rearrangement joins TRBV4-1 to TRBJ1-4; 9 nucleotides line up with TRBD1. This CDR3 is built from 17 residues. In germline, CDR1 is MGHRA, CDR2 YSYEKL. V lost 3 bases, J lost 8 bases, and 13 bases stayed unmatched.